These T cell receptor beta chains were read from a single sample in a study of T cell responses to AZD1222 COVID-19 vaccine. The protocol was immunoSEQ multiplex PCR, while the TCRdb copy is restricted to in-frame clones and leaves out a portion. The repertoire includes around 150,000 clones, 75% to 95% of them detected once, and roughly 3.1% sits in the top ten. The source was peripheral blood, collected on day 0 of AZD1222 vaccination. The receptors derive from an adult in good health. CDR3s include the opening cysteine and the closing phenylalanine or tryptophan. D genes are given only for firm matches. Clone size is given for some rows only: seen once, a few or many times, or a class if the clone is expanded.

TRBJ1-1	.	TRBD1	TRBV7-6	CASSSQGAGEAFF	TGTGCCAGCAGCAGCCAGGGGGCGGGTGAAGCTTTCTTT
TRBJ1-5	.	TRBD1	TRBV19	CASSTRSTGGAGVSNQPQHF	TGTGCCAGTAGTACACGATCTACAGGGGGCGCGGGAGTAAGCAATCAGCCCCAGCATTTT
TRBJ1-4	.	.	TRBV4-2	CASSQEVGEKLFF	TGTGCCAGCAGCCAAGAGGTCGGTGAAAAACTGTTTTTT
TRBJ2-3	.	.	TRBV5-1	CASSSSSTDTRYF	TGCGCCAGCAGCTCTTCATCCACAGATACGCGGTATTTT
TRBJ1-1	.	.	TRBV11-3	CATLEGTEAFF	TGTGCCACCCTGGAGGGTACTGAAGCTTTCTTT
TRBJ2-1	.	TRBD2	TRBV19	CASSILSSGRNEQFF	TGTGCCAGTAGTATATTATCTAGCGGGAGGAATGAGCAGTTCTTC
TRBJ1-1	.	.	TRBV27	CASSQPRGEAFF	TGTGCCAGCAGTCAACCGAGGGGTGAAGCTTTCTTT
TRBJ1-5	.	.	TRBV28	CASSLGFPSNQPQHF	TGTGCCAGCAGTTTAGGTTTTCCTAGCAATCAGCCCCAGCATTTT
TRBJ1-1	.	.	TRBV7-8	CASSPFRSGTGTEAFF	TGTGCCAGCAGCCCCTTCAGGTCGGGGACTGGCACTGAAGCTTTCTTT
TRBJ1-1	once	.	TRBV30	CACAPWTVNTEAFF	TGTGCCTGCGCCCCGTGGACAGTGAACACTGAAGCTTTCTTT
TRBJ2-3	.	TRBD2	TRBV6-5	CASSYASGRAVDTQYF	TGTGCCAGCAGTTACGCTAGCGGGAGGGCCGTCGATACGCAGTATTTT
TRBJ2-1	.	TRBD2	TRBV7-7	CASSLGLAGVSEQFF	TGTGCTAGCAGCCTAGGACTAGCGGGAGTTTCTGAGCAGTTCTTC